A few counts support the clone carrying this TCR beta chain. Its antigen is as yet unknown. This entry belongs to a study of cytomegalovirus exposure and HLA in healthy donors. Findings of the study overall: In a later analysis, a missense DCLRE1C variant was linked to TCR beta V- and J-gene trimming.

The study ran its PCR with 60 Vbeta and 13 Jbeta primers. Only in-frame clones appear in the TCRdb table, and some are missing; sequencing was by immunoSEQ multiplex PCR. Among some 130,000 clones listed, roughly 9.6% were seen once. V gave up 0 bases and J gave up 1 base, with 11 bases separating them. Germline V lookup: CDR1 SGHAT, CDR2 FQNNGV. CDR3 length: 16 residues. The receptor was derived from a woman aged 35 to 49 in good health and CMV-seropositive. Sequenced: PBMCs. The chain employs TRBV11-2 and TRBJ2-3, with TRBD2 as a possible D gene (5 bases). Here the CDR3 DNA reads TGTGCCAGCAGCTTAGACTCAGCGCGGGGCACAGATACGCAGTATTTT. It codes for CASSLDSARGTDTQYF.